This TCR beta chain originates from a study of blood T cell repertoires in COVID-19. Donors in Cohort 3 counted as recovered after two negative PCRs, clearance, or symptom resolution. Germline V gene sequence: CDR1 LNHNV, CDR2 YYDKDF (reference sequence). V was trimmed by 0 bases and J by 3 bases, leaving 8 bases between them. This CDR3 has 15 amino acids. In the authors' workflow: Cell counts per sample came from amplifying reference gene primers. Sequencing used immunoSEQ multiplex PCR; TCRdb keeps in-frame clones, though not all of them. V and J calls plus clone size are reproduced from that table; the DNA served to infer D and trimming. The sample lists fewer than 300,000 clones, approximately 85% occurring once.

The J gene is TRBJ1-4, the V gene TRBV15; D not certain. The source of this sequence is a woman in her twenties or thirties who had recovered from COVID-19. The sequenced sample was PBMCs or T cells enriched from blood (not recorded which). Written as DNA, the CDR3 is TGTGCCACCAGCAGAGATATACGGGCTAATGAAAAACTGTTTTTT. Translation gives CATSRDIRANEKLFF.